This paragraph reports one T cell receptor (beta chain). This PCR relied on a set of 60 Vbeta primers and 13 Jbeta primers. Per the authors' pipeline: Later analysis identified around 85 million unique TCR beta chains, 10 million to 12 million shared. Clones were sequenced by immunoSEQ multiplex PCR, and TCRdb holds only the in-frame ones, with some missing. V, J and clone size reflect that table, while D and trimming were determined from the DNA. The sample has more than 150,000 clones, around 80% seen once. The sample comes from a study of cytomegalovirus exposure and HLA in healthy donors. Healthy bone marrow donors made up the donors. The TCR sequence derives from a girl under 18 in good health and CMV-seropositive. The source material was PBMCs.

DNA of the CDR3: TGTGCCTGGAACAGGGGGGGCACAGATACGCAGTATTTT. It translates to CAWNRGGTDTQYF. This chain joins TRBV30 and TRBJ2-3; 8 nucleotides line up with TRBD1. Germline values: CDR1 GTSNPN, CDR2 SVGIG (reference sequence). Trimming took 4 bases from V and 1 from J; bases not matched to a gene: 1. The CDR3 extends over 13 amino acids.